The 25 T cell receptor beta chains reported below all come from one sample, sequenced in a study of T cells expressing NK-cell markers. TCRdb reprocessed the 5' RACE reads, with one entry per CDR3 protein and no DNA. The sample's table shows under 200,000 distinct CDR3 sequences. The source material was blood T cells: a sorted CD56 or NKG2C T cell subset, CD4+ or CD8+ T cells, or bulk PBMC T cells (not recorded which). Every receptor here comes from a woman between 18 and 69 years old in good health.

V gene TRBV6-1 combines with J gene TRBJ2-5; TCRdb designates TRBD1, a call that cannot be tested without DNA. The CDR3 is 14 residues long. CDR1 and CDR2 from the germline V gene are MNHNS and SASEGT. CDR3: CATGLGQGGETQYF.

J is TRBJ1-5 and V is TRBV6-1. The CDR3 spans 11 residues. Germline CDR1 reads MNHNS; CDR2 reads SASEGT. CDR3: CASRDHQPQHF.

V gene TRBV5-1 combines with J gene TRBJ2-1; TCRdb reports TRBD2, a call that lacks DNA to check it against. CDR1 SGHRS and CDR2 YFSETQ come from the germline V gene. This CDR3 region has 15 residues. The CDR3 loop reads CASSATRGVYNEQFF.

The chain is built from TRBV2 and TRBJ2-7; TCRdb's assignment of TRBD1 cannot be checked, as there is no DNA. Germline CDR1 reads SNHLY; CDR2 reads FYNNEI. The CDR3 runs to 13 residues. The CDR3 protein is CASQRTGTSEQYF. Variable domain in full (rest from reference TRBV2 and TRBJ2-7): EPEVTQTPSHQVTQMGQEVILRCVPISNHLYFYWYRQILGQKVEFLVSFYNNEISEKSEIFDDQFSVERPDGSNFTLKIRSTKLEDSAMYFCASQRTGTSEQYFGPGTRLTVT.

This chain links TRBV11-1 with TRBJ2-5. Germline V gene sequence: CDR1 SGHAT, CDR2 FQDESV (reference sequence). The CDR3 is 14 residues long. The CDR3 spells CASSPLEYEETQYF.

This chain uses TRBV30 with TRBJ2-3. The length of the CDR3 is 14 residues. CDR1 is GTSNPN and CDR2 is SVGIG in the germline V gene (reference sequence). This CDR3 is CAWSVGLDTDTQYF.

V usage is TRBV20-1 and J usage is TRBJ2-1; TCRdb selects TRBD2, and the lack of DNA leaves this call unchecked. Germline V lookup: CDR1 DFQATT, CDR2 SNEGSKA (reference sequence). The CDR3 consists of 17 residues. This CDR3 is CSALDGRLAGGGVEQFF.

The CDR3 protein is CAISDLGASGYTF. The chain uses TRBV10-3 and TRBJ1-2; TCRdb names TRBD1, which stays unverified in the absence of DNA. The CDR3 contains 13 residues. CDR1 and CDR2 from the germline V gene are ENHRY and SYGVKD.

The chain joins TRBV9 to TRBJ2-7; lacking DNA, the TRBD1 call made by TCRdb goes unchecked. The germline V gene encodes CDR1 SGDLS and CDR2 YYNGEE. This CDR3 spans 15 amino acids. The CDR3 protein is CASSVGTRGLYEQYF.

The chain is built from TRBV5-1 and TRBJ2-7; as DNA is missing, the TRBD1 call by TCRdb cannot be tested. This CDR3 has 14 residues. The germline V gene has CDR1 SGHRS and CDR2 YFSETQ. The CDR3 sequence is CASSLEATGVEQYF.

The genes are TRBV6-1 and TRBJ2-3; the D call of TRBD2 rests on TCRdb alone, since no DNA is present to check it. The CDR3 is 18 amino acids. Germline V lookup: CDR1 MNHNS, CDR2 SASEGT. The CDR3 spells CASSEALLASGSADTQYF.

V usage is TRBV7-9 and J usage is TRBJ1-4; TCRdb selects TRBD1, and the lack of DNA leaves this call unchecked. The CDR3 has 14 residues. CDR1 SEHNR and CDR2 FQNEAQ come from the germline V gene (reference sequence). CDR3: CASSRDKGNEKLFF.

This chain uses TRBV5-1 with TRBJ2-5; no DNA is available, so the TRBD1 call from TCRdb remains unchecked. This CDR3 is built from 15 residues. CDR1 and CDR2 from the germline V gene are SGHRS and YFSETQ. CDR3 loop: CASSLNSRGPETQYF.

This chain joins TRBV11-3 and TRBJ2-3; TCRdb names TRBD1, which stays unverified in the absence of DNA. CDR1 is SGHNT and CDR2 is YENEEA in the germline V gene. The CDR3 sequence is 15 residues long. The chain's CDR3 is CASSLGGVGTDTQYF.

The genes are TRBV12-3 or TRBV12-4 and TRBJ1-4; TCRdb picks TRBD1, but there is no DNA to check that call. The CDR3 has 14 amino acids. The CDR3 spells CASCLSGGNEKLFF.

This chain uses TRBV20-1 with TRBJ1-5; the D gene TCRdb calls, TRBD1, cannot be checked with no DNA. Germline assignment: CDR1 DFQATT and CDR2 SNEGSKA (reference sequence). The CDR3 loop spans 14 amino acids. The CDR3: CSALFSQGNQPQHF.

The chain links TRBV5-1 to TRBJ2-7; TCRdb's D call of TRBD1 is untestable without DNA. Germline values: CDR1 SGHRS, CDR2 YFSETQ. This CDR3 has 13 amino acids. The CDR3 sequence: CASSFWRGGEQYF.

The gene calls are TRBV20-1 and TRBJ1-1; TCRdb proposes TRBD1, but this gene call is untestable without DNA. From germline, CDR1 is DFQATT and CDR2 SNEGSKA (reference sequence). The CDR3 has 14 residues. The CDR3 here is CSARKSTGSGEAFF.

The chain uses TRBV7-2 and TRBJ1-4; TCRdb designates TRBD1, a call that cannot be tested without DNA. Looked up from germline, CDR1 is SGHTA and CDR2 is FQGNSA. The CDR3 consists of 15 residues. The CDR3 is CASSLVSWDRKKLFF.

The chain joins TRBV3-1 to TRBJ2-7; TCRdb calls TRBD1, which cannot be checked without DNA. The CDR3 runs 15 residues. The germline V gene has CDR1 LGHDT and CDR2 YNNKEL (reference sequence). This CDR3 reads CASSQEAGGRYEQYF.

The V and J genes are TRBV9 and TRBJ2-1. CDR3 length equals 15 residues. CDR1 is SGDLS, CDR2 YYNGEE, per germline. This chain's CDR3 is CASSVEAAPYNEQFF.

V and J are TRBV7-8 and TRBJ1-2. The CDR3 sequence is 16 residues long. The V gene's germline CDR1 is SGHVS and CDR2 FQNEAQ. CDR3 loop: CASSRGTAALNYGYTF.

The CDR3 sequence: CATSRRHITQNEQFF. V and J are TRBV15 and TRBJ2-1. CDR1 is LNHNV, CDR2 YYDKDF, per germline (reference sequence). There are 15 residues in the CDR3.

The V gene is TRBV3-1, the J gene TRBJ2-5; TCRdb outputs TRBD2, but without DNA this stays unchecked. This CDR3 comprises 14 residues. Germline values: CDR1 LGHDT, CDR2 YNNKEL (reference sequence). CDR3: CASSPSGVQETQYF.

The CDR3 loop reads CAISESPGNTEAFF. This rearrangement joins TRBV10-3 to TRBJ1-1; no DNA is available, so the TRBD1 call from TCRdb remains unchecked. The germline V gene has CDR1 ENHRY and CDR2 SYGVKD. The CDR3 is made up of 14 amino acids.